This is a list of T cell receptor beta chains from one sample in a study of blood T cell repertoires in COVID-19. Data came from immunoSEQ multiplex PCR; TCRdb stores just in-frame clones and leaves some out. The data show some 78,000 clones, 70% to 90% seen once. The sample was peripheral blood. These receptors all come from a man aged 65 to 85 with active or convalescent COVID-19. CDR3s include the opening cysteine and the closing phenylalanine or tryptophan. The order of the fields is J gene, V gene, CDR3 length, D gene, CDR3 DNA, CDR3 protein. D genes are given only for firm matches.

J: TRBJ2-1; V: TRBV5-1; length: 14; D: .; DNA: TGCGCCAGCACGGCGACTCCAGCCTACAATGAGCAGTTCTTC; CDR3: CASTATPAYNEQFF
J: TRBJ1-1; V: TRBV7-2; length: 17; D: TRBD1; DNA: TGTGCCAGCAGCTTAGTGGGGACAGGGGGAAAAAACACTGAAGCTTTCTTT; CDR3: CASSLVGTGGKNTEAFF
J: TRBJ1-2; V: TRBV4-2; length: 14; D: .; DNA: TGTGCCAGCACAGAATCCAGGGCTAACTATGGCTACACCTTC; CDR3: CASTESRANYGYTF
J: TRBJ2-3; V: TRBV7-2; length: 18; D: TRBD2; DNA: TGTGCCAGCAGCTGGACTAGCGGGGGGGCAACGCGGACAGATACGCAGTATTTT; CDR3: CASSWTSGGATRTDTQYF
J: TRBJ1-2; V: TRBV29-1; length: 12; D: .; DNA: TGCAGCGTCTCAGGTTCTAACTATGGCTACACCTTC; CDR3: CSVSGSNYGYTF
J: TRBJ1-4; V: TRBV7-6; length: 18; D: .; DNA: TGTGCCAGCAGCCCCTCTCGAGCGGGGTTTACGACTAATGAAAAACTGTTTTTT; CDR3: CASSPSRAGFTTNEKLFF
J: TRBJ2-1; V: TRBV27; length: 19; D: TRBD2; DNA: TGTGCCAGCCTAGGGATCGGGCCGAAAACTAGCGGGGGGGCCCATGAGCAGTTCTTC; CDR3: CASLGIGPKTSGGAHEQFF
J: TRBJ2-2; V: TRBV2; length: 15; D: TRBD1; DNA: TGTGCCAGCCTTGCAGGGACAGGGGTCACCGGGGAGCTGTTTTTT; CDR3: CASLAGTGVTGELFF
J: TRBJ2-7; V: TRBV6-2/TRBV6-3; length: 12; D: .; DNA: TGTGCCAGCAGTTGGGGGGCCTACGAGCAGTACTTC; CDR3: CASSWGAYEQYF
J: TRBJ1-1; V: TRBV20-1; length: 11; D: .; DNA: TGCAGTGCTAGGAGGGTCACTGAAGCTTTCTTT; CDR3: CSARRVTEAFF
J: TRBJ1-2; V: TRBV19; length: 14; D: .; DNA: TGTGCCAGTAGTTCCTCGGGACAACCATATGGCTACACCTTC; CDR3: CASSSSGQPYGYTF
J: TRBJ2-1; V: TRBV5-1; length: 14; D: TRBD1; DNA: TGCGCCAGCAGCTTGGACAGGGGAAGCAATGAGCAGTTCTTC; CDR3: CASSLDRGSNEQFF
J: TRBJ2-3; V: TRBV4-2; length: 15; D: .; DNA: TGTGCCAGCCGAACCGGGACCGCGCGGGAAGGTACGCAGTATTTT; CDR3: CASRTGTAREGTQYF
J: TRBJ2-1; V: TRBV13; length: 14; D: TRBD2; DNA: TGTGCCAGCAGGCGGGGGAGCTCCTACAATGAGCAGTTCTTC; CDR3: CASRRGSSYNEQFF
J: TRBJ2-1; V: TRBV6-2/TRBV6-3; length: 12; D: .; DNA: TGTGCCAGCAGTTACCCTTACAATGAGCAGTTCTTC; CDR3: CASSYPYNEQFF